Listed here are 11 T cell receptor beta chains from one sample, sequenced in a study of T cell responses to AZD1222 COVID-19 vaccine. The data were produced by immunoSEQ multiplex PCR, yet TCRdb's version contains in-frame clones alone and is incomplete. The sample has about 190,000 clones, 75% to 90% seen once. This specimen was peripheral blood, taken on day 0 of MenACWY control vaccination. These receptors were obtained from an adult in good health.

This chain uses TRBV10-3 with TRBJ1-5; possibly TRBD1 for D (6 bases). V dropped 6 bases and J dropped 2 bases, with 23 bases sitting between them. The length of the CDR3 is 18 residues. CDR1 is ENHRY, CDR2 SYGVKD, per germline. The CDR3 protein is CAISPRDTKGDGNQPQHF. The CDR3 nucleotides read TGTGCCATCAGCCCCCGGGACACCAAGGGGGATGGCAATCAGCCCCAGCATTTT.

The CDR3 DNA reads TGTGCCAGCAGCCCAAGTAGCGGGGGACATGAGCAGTTCTTC. Translated, it gives CASSPSSGGHEQFF. This rearrangement joins TRBV11-2 to TRBJ2-1; 9 bases map to TRBD2. From germline, CDR1 is SGHAT and CDR2 FQNNGV. The CDR3 spans 14 residues. J lost 8 bases, V lost 5 bases, and 7 bases had no gene match.

The chain combines TRBV27 with TRBJ1-6; no clear D. Trimming cost V 6 bases and J 0 bases, with 9 bases left between them. Germline CDR1 is MNHEY and CDR2 is SMNVEV (reference sequence). The CDR3 covers 15 residues. CDR3: CASSGQGSYNSPLHF. CDR3 nucleotide sequence: TGTGCCAGCAGCGGCCAAGGCTCCTATAATTCACCCCTCCACTTT.

V gene TRBV5-1 combines with J gene TRBJ2-3; TRBD1 might be the D (5 bases). Trimming stripped 2 bases from V and 1 base from J, with 11 bases between. CDR3 length: 15 amino acids. Looked up from germline, CDR1 is SGHRS and CDR2 is YFSETQ. CDR3 in DNA: TGCGCCAGCAGCTTAGGCCAGGGTCGCACAGATACGCAGTATTTT. Translated, it gives CASSLGQGRTDTQYF.

The chain couples TRBV5-4 to TRBJ2-5; 10 nucleotides agree with TRBD1. J gave up 1 base and V 3 bases, and 9 bases lay outside the gene matches. The CDR3 runs 17 residues. Germline CDR1 SGHNT, CDR2 YYREEE (reference sequence). CDR3 residues: CASSSQSRTGGQETQYF. The DNA for the CDR3 is TGTGCCAGCAGCTCCCAGAGTAGGACAGGGGGCCAAGAGACCCAGTACTTC. Drawing the rest from reference TRBV5-4 and TRBJ2-5, the complete variable domain is ETGVTQSPTHLIKTRGQQVTLRCSSQSGHNTVSWYQQALGQGPQFIFQYYREEENGRGNFPPRFSGLQFPNYSSELNVNALELDDSALYLCASSSQSRTGGQETQYFGPGTRLLVL.

The chain joins TRBV13 to TRBJ1-1; the D gene is possibly TRBD1 (6 bases). Germline V gene lookup returns CDR1 PRHDT and CDR2 FYEKMQ (reference sequence). The CDR3 consists of 13 residues. V was trimmed by 10 bases and J by 2 bases, leaving 14 bases between them. CDR3 amino acids: CATKDSSNTEAFF. CDR3 coding DNA: TGTGCCACCAAGGACAGTTCTAACACTGAAGCTTTCTTT.

The gene calls are TRBV27 and TRBJ1-2, with a possible D match to TRBD1 (6 bases). Germline V gene sequence: CDR1 MNHEY, CDR2 SMNVEV (reference sequence). Trimming cost V 3 bases and J 8 bases, with 13 bases left between them. This CDR3 has 13 amino acids. DNA of the CDR3: TGTGCCAGCAGTTTTGGTCCAGGGGACGGCTACACCTTC. Amino acid sequence: CASSFGPGDGYTF.

This chain links TRBV6-6 with TRBJ2-7, with 8 bases aligning to TRBD2. With 2 bases clipped from V and 0 bases from J, the junction kept 6 bases outside the gene matches. This CDR3 has 16 residues. Germline CDR1 is MNHNY and CDR2 is SVGAGI (reference sequence). The CDR3: CASSYPLAGRSYEQYF. The CDR3 DNA sequence: TGTGCCAGCAGTTACCCGTTAGCGGGGCGCTCCTACGAGCAGTACTTC.

This rearrangement joins TRBV7-2 to TRBJ2-3, with D possibly matching TRBD2 (6 bases). Trimming took 1 base from V and 5 from J, leaving 7 bases between them. The CDR3 covers 13 residues. CDR1 and CDR2 (germline): SGHTA, FQGNSA. The CDR3 DNA reads TGTGCCAGCAGCTTAGGGGGGGAAGATACGCAGTATTTT. This translates into CASSLGGEDTQYF.

This clone appeared a single time. The V and J genes are TRBV15 and TRBJ2-2; D is ambiguous. The CDR3 length is 15 residues. Trimming stripped 0 bases from V and 5 bases from J, with 10 bases between. CDR1 is LNHNV and CDR2 is YYDKDF in the germline V gene (reference sequence). Here the CDR3 reads CATSRDEYVTGELFF. In DNA form, the CDR3 reads TGTGCCACCAGCAGAGATGAGTATGTTACCGGGGAGCTGTTTTTT.

The gene calls are TRBV18 and TRBJ1-2; TRBD1 aligns across 9 bases. The CDR3 is 15 residues long. Germline CDR1 and CDR2: KGHSH and LQKENI. V lost 1 base, J lost 3 bases, and 3 bases stayed unmatched. The CDR3 here is CASSPRTGEDYGYTF. The CDR3 bases are TGTGCCAGCTCACCACGGACAGGGGAAGACTATGGCTACACCTTC.